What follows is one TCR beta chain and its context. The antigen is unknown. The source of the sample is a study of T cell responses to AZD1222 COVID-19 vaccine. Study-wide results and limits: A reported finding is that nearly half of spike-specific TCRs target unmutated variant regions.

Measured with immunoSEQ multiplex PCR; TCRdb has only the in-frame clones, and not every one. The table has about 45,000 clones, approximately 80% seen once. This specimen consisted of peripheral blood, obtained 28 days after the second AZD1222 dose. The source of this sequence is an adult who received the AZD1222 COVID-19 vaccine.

The CDR3 DNA follows: TGTGCCAGCAGTTTAGCGTGGAATGAGCAGTTCTTC. It codes for CASSLAWNEQFF. The V and J genes are TRBV12-3 or TRBV12-4 and TRBJ2-1; D is uncertain. This CDR3 has 12 residues. V was clipped by 0 bases and J by 7 bases, with 4 bases between them.